Included here is one TCR beta chain sequence, with context. The data stem from a study of blood T cell repertoires in COVID-19. About the research overall: Material from acute and convalescent COVID-19 was sourced from the United States, Italy and Spain. The cDNA or gDNA used as material had been derived from T cells, B-cell-depleted T cells, or PBMCs.

Germline V CDR1 and CDR2: SGHAT, FQNNGV. CDR3 length: 15 residues. V shed 5 bases and J shed 0 bases, with 10 bases lying between them. In the study's own analysis: Estimation of nucleated cell counts relied on the amplification of reference gene primers. Only in-frame clones appear in the TCRdb table, and some are missing; sequencing was by immunoSEQ multiplex PCR. D and trimming were read from the DNA, whereas the V and J calls and clone size are those reported in that table. The sample contains over 200,000 clones, roughly 90% of which appear only once. This sequence was found in a man aged 55 to 70 who had recovered from COVID-19. V is TRBV11-2 and J is TRBJ1-4, with a possible D match to TRBD1 (6 bases). Sequencing used peripheral blood. The CDR3 reads CASSPGQTTNEKLFF. CDR3 in DNA: TGTGCCAGCAGCCCAGGACAGACAACTAATGAAAAACTGTTTTTT.